Described below is a single T cell receptor (beta chain) sequence and its context. Sequencing used immunoSEQ multiplex PCR; TCRdb keeps in-frame clones, though not all of them. The profile shows millions of clones, 85% to 95% of them singletons. The entry originates in a study of shared clonotypes between healthy human individuals. Study summary: Per donor, CD8 memory used one plate, CD8 naive used two, CD4 memory used three and CD4 naive used three.

Germline V gene data show CDR1 as LGHNA and CDR2 as YSLEER. The CDR3 loop spans 20 amino acids. V was shortened by 4 bases and J by 2 bases, with 27 bases between the two germline ends. J is TRBJ2-1 and V is TRBV4-3, with D unclear. The sequence was obtained from a young man in good health. Sequencing was carried out using naive CD4+ T cells sorted from blood. Regarding subset: CD45RA+ positively selected. The CDR3: CASSRVKRAESYLPYNEQFF. DNA for the CDR3: TGCGCCAGCAGCCGAGTAAAAAGGGCCGAGAGTTACCTCCCCTACAATGAGCAGTTCTTC.